This T cell receptor (beta chain) came from a study of T-cell memory formation after mild COVID-19. Whole-study context: Clusters of TCRs were largely donor specific.

MiXCR, applied by TCRdb to the 5' RACE reads, yields one record per CDR3 protein. In the table there are around 300,000 distinct CDR3 sequences, 10% to 15% of which are singletons. Concerning this clonotype: Its antigen is unknown.

CDR1 and CDR2 (germline): SGHVS, FQNEAQ. V lost 6 bases, J lost 7 bases, and 9 bases stayed unmatched. This CDR3 contains 14 residues. General study findings and limits: The authors did not confirm SARS-CoV-2 specificity of second-wave clones peaking day 37. The CD4+ clones that contracted clustered mainly within CM and EM, and the CD8+ clones concentrated in EMRA.

Source material: PBMCs or a T cell subset sorted from them (not recorded which). The chain combines TRBV7-8 with TRBJ2-3, with 8 bases identical to TRBD2. This TCR was recovered from a young man who had mild COVID-19 (a few samples of this study predate the infection). Cell type and time point are not known. CDR3 DNA: TGTGCCAGCAGTCCCCGGGGGGGCCGGTATACGCAGTATTTT. As protein: CASSPRGGRYTQYF. Together with reference TRBV7-8 and TRBJ2-3, the CDR3 gives the full variable domain: GAGVSQSPRYKVAKRGQDVALRCDPISGHVSLFWYQQALGQGPEFLTYFQNEAQLDKSGLPSDRFFAERPEGSVSTLKIQRTQQEDSAVYLCASSPRGGRYTQYFGPGTRLTVL.